These T cell receptor beta chains were read from a single sample in a study of blood T cell repertoires in COVID-19. Measured with immunoSEQ multiplex PCR; TCRdb has only the in-frame clones, and not every one. The sample includes fewer than 150,000 clones, approximately 89% of them seen just once. Sequenced: peripheral blood. These TCRs come from a human donor in a cohort sampled during active COVID-19. The CDR3 runs from the conserved cysteine through the conserved F or W. The order of the fields is clone size, D gene, J gene, V gene, CDR3 DNA, CDR3 protein. A D gene is named only where the DNA matches it firmly. Clone sizes are given selectively: once, few, many, or a class where the clone is expanded.

few | TRBD1 | TRBJ1-2 | TRBV28 | TGTGCCAGCCTCCCGGGACAGGGAAGGTTTAATGGCTACACCTTC | CASLPGQGRFNGYTF
few | TRBD1 | TRBJ1-5 | TRBV16 | TGTGCCAGCAGCCTCCTGACAGGGAGGCAGCCCCAGCATTTT | CASSLLTGRQPQHF
. | TRBD1 | TRBJ2-5 | TRBV5-4 | TGTGCCAGCAGCTTGCTGACAGGGGAAGAGACCCAGTACTTC | CASSLLTGEETQYF
. | . | TRBJ2-6 | TRBV7-2 | TGTGCCAGCAGCCCCCGAGTAGCTTCTGGGGCCAACGTCCTGACTTTC | CASSPRVASGANVLTF
. | . | TRBJ1-1 | TRBV30 | TGTGCCCTAAGCTGGGCGGGGGCTGAAGCTTTCTTT | CALSWAGAEAFF
. | . | TRBJ2-1 | TRBV12-3/TRBV12-4 | TGTGCCAGCAGGGGGAGGGCAGGGGAGTTCTTC | CASRGRAGEFF
. | . | TRBJ1-5 | TRBV6-1 | TGTGCCAGCAGTGAAAATAGGAGGAATCAGCCCCAGCATTTT | CASSENRRNQPQHF
. | TRBD1 | TRBJ1-5 | TRBV5-1 | TGCGCCAGCAGCTTGGAACCGGGACAGGGGGCCCAGCCCCAGCATTTT | CASSLEPGQGAQPQHF
. | TRBD1 | TRBJ1-1 | TRBV7-2 | TGTGCCAGCAGCTCCGACAGGGGGCCACTTGAAGCTTTCTTT | CASSSDRGPLEAFF
few | TRBD1 | TRBJ1-5 | TRBV27 | TGTGCCAGCAGTTTATCGGGACAGGGAAGATATTTCTATCAGCCCCAGCATTTT | CASSLSGQGRYFYQPQHF
. | TRBD1 | TRBJ1-3 | TRBV9 | TGTGCCAGCAGCCCCCCGGGGACAGATGGAAACACCATATATTTT | CASSPPGTDGNTIYF
. | TRBD1 | TRBJ1-1 | TRBV27 | TGTGCCAGCAGTTTGCGTATGACAGGGGGGGGCACTGAAGCTTTCTTT | CASSLRMTGGGTEAFF
. | . | TRBJ2-2 | TRBV28 | TGTGCCAGCAGCACTACCGGGGAGCTGTTTTTT | CASSTTGELFF
few | TRBD1 | TRBJ2-3 | TRBV6-2/TRBV6-3 | TGTGCCAGCAGTTCAGAGGGGGCTAGCACAGATACGCAGTATTTT | CASSSEGASTDTQYF
. | TRBD1 | TRBJ1-1 | TRBV28 | TGTGCCAGCAGGATGGGGGACAGGGCAACTGAAGCTTTCTTT | CASRMGDRATEAFF
. | TRBD2 | TRBJ2-2 | TRBV7-2 | TGTGCCAGCAGCCTAACTAGCGGAGGCGGACCCGGGGAGCTGTTTTTT | CASSLTSGGGPGELFF
. | TRBD2 | TRBJ2-1 | TRBV6-4 | TGTGCCAGCAGTTCCGTAGCGGGGTATAATGAGCAGTTCTTC | CASSSVAGYNEQFF
. | . | TRBJ1-2 | TRBV7-9 | TGTGCCAGCAGCCCCACGGGGGGCGGCTACACCTTC | CASSPTGGGYTF
once | TRBD2 | TRBJ2-5 | TRBV30 | TGTGCCTGGTCTAGCGGGGCCTTCACCCGAGAGACCCAGTACTTC | CAWSSGAFTRETQYF
. | . | TRBJ2-1 | TRBV3-1/TRBV3-2 | TGTGCCAGCAGCCTTCGGCGAGGGGAGCAGTTCTTC | CASSLRRGEQFF
. | . | TRBJ1-5 | TRBV19 | TGTGCCAGTAGTATCGGACAGCCTCGGCCCCAGCATTTT | CASSIGQPRPQHF
. | TRBD1 | TRBJ2-3 | TRBV6-4 | TGTGCCAGCGGACGGTACAGGGGTTCTACGCAGTATTTT | CASGRYRGSTQYF
. | TRBD1 | TRBJ1-6 | TRBV5-5 | TGTGCCAGCAGCCCTGGGACAGGGGGACCCTATAATTCACCCCTCCACTTT | CASSPGTGGPYNSPLHF
once | TRBD1 | TRBJ1-4 | TRBV19 | TGTGCCAGCGCTCGGGACAGGGGTTCAAAACTGTTTTTT | CASARDRGSKLFF
. | . | TRBJ1-2 | TRBV11-1 | TGTGCCAGCAGCTTAGACCCCGGGATCCAAGGAGGCTACACCTTC | CASSLDPGIQGGYTF
. | TRBD2 | TRBJ2-1 | TRBV27 | TGTGCCACATCGGGAGGGGGAGGGCCATACAAGCTGTTCTTC | CATSGGGGPYKLFF
. | TRBD2 | TRBJ2-2 | TRBV9 | TGTGCCAGCAGCGTAGGCTCCAGCGGGGCCACCGGGGAGCTGTTTTTT | CASSVGSSGATGELFF
. | . | TRBJ2-3 | TRBV5-1 | TGCGCCAGCAGCCCCCTAGGGGAAGATACGCAGTATTTT | CASSPLGEDTQYF
. | TRBD2 | TRBJ2-3 | TRBV7-9 | TGTGCCAGCAGCCCCGGGAGGGGCCGGCCAGATACGCAGTATTTT | CASSPGRGRPDTQYF
. | . | TRBJ1-6 | TRBV9 | TGTGCCAGCAGCGTAGTCGCGGGGAATTCACCCCTCCACTTT | CASSVVAGNSPLHF